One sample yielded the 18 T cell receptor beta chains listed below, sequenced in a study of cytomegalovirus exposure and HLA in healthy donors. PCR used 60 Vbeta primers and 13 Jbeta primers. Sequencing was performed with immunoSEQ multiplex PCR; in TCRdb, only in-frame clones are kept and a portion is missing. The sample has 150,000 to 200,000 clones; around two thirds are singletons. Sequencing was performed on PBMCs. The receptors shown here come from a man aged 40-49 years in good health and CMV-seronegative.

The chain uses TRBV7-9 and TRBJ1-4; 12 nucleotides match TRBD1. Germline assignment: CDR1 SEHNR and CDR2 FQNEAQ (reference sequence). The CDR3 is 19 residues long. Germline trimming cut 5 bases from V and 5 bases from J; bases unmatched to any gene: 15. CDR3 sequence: CASSAVTLGTGGLNEKLFF. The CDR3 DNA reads TGTGCCAGCAGCGCCGTGACCCTCGGGACAGGGGGCCTAAATGAAAAACTGTTTTTT.

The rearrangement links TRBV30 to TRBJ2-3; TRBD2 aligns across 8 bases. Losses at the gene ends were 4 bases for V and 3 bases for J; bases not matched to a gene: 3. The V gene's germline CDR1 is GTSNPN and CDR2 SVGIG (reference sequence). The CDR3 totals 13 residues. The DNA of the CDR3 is TGTGCCTGGACCGGGGGGGCAACAGATACGCAGTATTTT. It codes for CAWTGGATDTQYF. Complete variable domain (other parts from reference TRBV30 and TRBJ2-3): SQTIHQWPATLVQPVGSPLSLECTVEGTSNPNLYWYRQAAGRGLQLLFYSVGIGQISSEVPQNLSASRPQDRQFILSSKKLLLSDSGFYLCAWTGGATDTQYFGPGTRLTVL.

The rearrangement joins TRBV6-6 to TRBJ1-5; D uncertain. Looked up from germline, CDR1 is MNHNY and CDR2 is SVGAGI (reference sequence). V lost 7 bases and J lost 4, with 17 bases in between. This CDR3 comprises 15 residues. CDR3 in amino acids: CASIPQWRENQPQHF. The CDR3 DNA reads TGTGCCAGCATCCCTCAGTGGAGGGAAAATCAGCCCCAGCATTTT.

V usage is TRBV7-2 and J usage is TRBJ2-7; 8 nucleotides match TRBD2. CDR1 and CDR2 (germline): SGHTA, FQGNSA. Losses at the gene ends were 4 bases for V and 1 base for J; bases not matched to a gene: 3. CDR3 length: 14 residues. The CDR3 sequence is CASSYGTRSYEQYF. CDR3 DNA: TGTGCCAGCAGCTACGGGACTAGATCCTACGAGCAGTACTTC.

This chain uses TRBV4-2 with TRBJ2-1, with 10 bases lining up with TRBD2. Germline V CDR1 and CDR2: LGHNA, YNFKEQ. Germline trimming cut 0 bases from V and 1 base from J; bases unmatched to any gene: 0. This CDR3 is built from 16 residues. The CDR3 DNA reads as TGTGCCAGCAGCCAAGAGACTAGCGGGTCCTACAATGAGCAGTTCTTC. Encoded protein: CASSQETSGSYNEQFF.

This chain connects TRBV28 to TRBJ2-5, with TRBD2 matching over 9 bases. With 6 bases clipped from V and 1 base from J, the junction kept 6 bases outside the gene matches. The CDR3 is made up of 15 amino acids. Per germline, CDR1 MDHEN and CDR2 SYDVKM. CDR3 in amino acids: CASRLAGVFQETQYF. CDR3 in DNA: TGTGCCAGCAGGTTAGCGGGGGTCTTCCAAGAGACCCAGTACTTC.

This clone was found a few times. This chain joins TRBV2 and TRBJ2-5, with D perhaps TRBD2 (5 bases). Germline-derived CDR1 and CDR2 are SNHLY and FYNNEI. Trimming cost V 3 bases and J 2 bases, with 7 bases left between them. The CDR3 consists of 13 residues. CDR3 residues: CASSDSVQETQYF. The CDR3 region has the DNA TGTGCCAGCAGTGATAGCGTTCAAGAGACCCAGTACTTC.

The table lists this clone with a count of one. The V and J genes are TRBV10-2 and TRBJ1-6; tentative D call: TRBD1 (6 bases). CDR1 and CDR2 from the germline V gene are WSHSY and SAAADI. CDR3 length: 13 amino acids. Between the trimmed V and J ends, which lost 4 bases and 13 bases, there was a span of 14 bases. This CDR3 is CASSVRGFVPLHF. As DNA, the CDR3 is TGCGCCAGCAGTGTCAGGGGATTTGTCCCCCTCCACTTT.

The CDR3 loop reads CASSITGTGPGYTF. Here the CDR3 DNA reads TGTGCCAGCAGTATAACCGGGACAGGGCCTGGCTACACCTTC. This chain connects TRBV6-1 to TRBJ1-2; 9 bases fit TRBD1. Germline assignment: CDR1 MNHNS and CDR2 SASEGT. This CDR3 contains 14 residues. The ends lost 5 bases at V and 7 bases at J; junction bases unmatched: 8.

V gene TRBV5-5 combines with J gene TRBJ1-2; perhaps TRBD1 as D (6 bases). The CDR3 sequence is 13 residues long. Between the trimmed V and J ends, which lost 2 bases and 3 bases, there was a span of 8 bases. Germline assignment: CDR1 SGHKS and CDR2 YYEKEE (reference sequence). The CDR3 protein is CASSFAGDYGYTF. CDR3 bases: TGTGCCAGCAGCTTTGCAGGGGACTATGGCTACACCTTC. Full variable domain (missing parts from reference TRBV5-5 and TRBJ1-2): DAGVTQSPTHLIKTRGQQVTLRCSPISGHKSVSWYQQVLGQGPQFIFQYYEKEERGRGNFPDRFSARQFPNYSSELNVNALLLGDSALYLCASSFAGDYGYTFGSGTRLTVV.

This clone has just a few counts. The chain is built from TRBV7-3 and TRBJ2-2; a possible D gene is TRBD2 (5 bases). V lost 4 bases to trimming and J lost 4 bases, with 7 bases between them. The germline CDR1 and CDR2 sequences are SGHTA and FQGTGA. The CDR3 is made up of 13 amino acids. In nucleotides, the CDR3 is TGTGCCAGCAGCTCGACTACCACCGGGGAGCTGTTTTTT. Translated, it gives CASSSTTTGELFF.

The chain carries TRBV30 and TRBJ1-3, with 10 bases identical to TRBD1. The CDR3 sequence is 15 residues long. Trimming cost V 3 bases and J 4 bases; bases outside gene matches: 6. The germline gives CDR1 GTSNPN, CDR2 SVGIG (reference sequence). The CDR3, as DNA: TGTGCCTGGAGACCGGGACAGGGGTTCGGAAACACCATATATTTT. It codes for CAWRPGQGFGNTIYF.

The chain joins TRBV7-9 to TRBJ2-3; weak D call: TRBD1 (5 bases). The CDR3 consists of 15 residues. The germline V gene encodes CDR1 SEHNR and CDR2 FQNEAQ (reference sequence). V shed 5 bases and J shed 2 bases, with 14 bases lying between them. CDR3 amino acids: CASSTYRSLTDTQYF. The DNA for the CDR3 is TGTGCCAGCAGCACCTACAGGTCCCTCACAGATACGCAGTATTTT. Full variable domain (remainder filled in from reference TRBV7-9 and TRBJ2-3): DTGVSQNPRHKITKRGQNVTFRCDPISEHNRLYWYRQTLGQGPEFLTYFQNEAQLEKSRLLSDRFSAERPKGSFSTLEIQRTEQGDSAMYLCASSTYRSLTDTQYFGPGTRLTVL.

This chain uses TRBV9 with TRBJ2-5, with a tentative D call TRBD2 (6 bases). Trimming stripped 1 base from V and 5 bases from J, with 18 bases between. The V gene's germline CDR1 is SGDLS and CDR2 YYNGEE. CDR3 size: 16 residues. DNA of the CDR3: TGTGCCAGCAGCGTAAATAGCGGTAATCTCGGGGAGACCCAGTACTTC. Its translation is CASSVNSGNLGETQYF.

The CDR3 reads CASSWTPAGLNEQYF. CDR3 nucleotides: TGTGCCAGCAGCTGGACCCCGGCAGGGCTTAACGAGCAGTACTTC. V usage is TRBV7-6 and J usage is TRBJ2-7, with a weak D call TRBD1 (5 bases). The CDR3 sequence is 15 residues long. Germline V CDR1 and CDR2: SGHVS, FNYEAQ. V dropped 4 bases and J dropped 5 bases, with 18 bases sitting between them.

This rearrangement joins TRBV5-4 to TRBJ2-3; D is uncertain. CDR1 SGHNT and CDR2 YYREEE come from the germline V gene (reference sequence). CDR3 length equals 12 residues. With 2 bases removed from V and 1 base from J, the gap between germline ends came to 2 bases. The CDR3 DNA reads TGTGCCAGCAGCTTCGGCACAGATACGCAGTATTTT. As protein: CASSFGTDTQYF.

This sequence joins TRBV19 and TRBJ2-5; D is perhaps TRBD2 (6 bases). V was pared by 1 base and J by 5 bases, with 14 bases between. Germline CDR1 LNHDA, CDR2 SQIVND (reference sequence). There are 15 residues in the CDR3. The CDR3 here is CASSIADYSGETQYF. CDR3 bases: TGTGCCAGTAGTATAGCGGACTATTCCGGGGAGACCCAGTACTTC.

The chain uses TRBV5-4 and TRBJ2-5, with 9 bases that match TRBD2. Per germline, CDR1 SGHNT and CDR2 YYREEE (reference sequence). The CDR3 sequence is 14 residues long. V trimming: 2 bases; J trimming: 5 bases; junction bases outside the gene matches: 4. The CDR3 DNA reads TGTGCCAGCAGCTTTTCTAGCGGGATGGAGACCCAGTACTTC. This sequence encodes CASSFSSGMETQYF.